These T cell receptor beta chains were read from a single sample in a study of blood T cell repertoires in COVID-19. Using immunoSEQ multiplex PCR, the repertoire was profiled, and TCRdb retains in-frame clones only, with some absent. The sample consists of around 100,000 clones, roughly 90% of them appearing once. The sequenced material came from peripheral blood. These receptor sequences come from a man older than 75 with acute or convalescent COVID-19. CDR3s leave out the opening cysteine and the closing phenylalanine or tryptophan. Each record gives: V gene, CDR3 length, CDR3 protein.

V gene: TRBV24-1
CDR3 length: 13
CDR3 protein: ATSDPGQGDREQF

V gene: TRBV7-8
CDR3 length: 14
CDR3 protein: ASSTRSSGSGYEQY

V gene: TRBV7-2
CDR3 length: 13
CDR3 protein: ASSPPRTGPYGYT

V gene: TRBV14
CDR3 length: 12
CDR3 protein: ASSQVQGADGYT

V gene: TRBV9
CDR3 length: 12
CDR3 protein: ASSVQGGIYGYT

V gene: TRBV6-2/TRBV6-3
CDR3 length: 13
CDR3 protein: ASSGGKGGRTEAF

V gene: TRBV5-4
CDR3 length: 13
CDR3 protein: ASSRTSGDPYEQY

V gene: TRBV6-1
CDR3 length: 13
CDR3 protein: ASSEGDRANYGYT

V gene: TRBV11-2
CDR3 length: 13
CDR3 protein: ASSSRTGGGSPLH

V gene: TRBV28
CDR3 length: 13
CDR3 protein: ASSLRVGGWNEQY

V gene: TRBV7-9
CDR3 length: 15
CDR3 protein: ASSSGEDSGRFGELF

V gene: TRBV9
CDR3 length: 11
CDR3 protein: ASSVGGDTEAF

V gene: TRBV5-4
CDR3 length: 13
CDR3 protein: ASSANRAPGYGYT

V gene: TRBV6-6
CDR3 length: 12
CDR3 protein: ASFSSGGSNEQF

V gene: TRBV6-2/TRBV6-3
CDR3 length: 19
CDR3 protein: ASSYGTSGSWGQLAQNIQY

V gene: TRBV23-1
CDR3 length: 15
CDR3 protein: ASSQSLRQGPWNEQY

V gene: TRBV9
CDR3 length: 13
CDR3 protein: ASSTSPGGSYGYT

V gene: TRBV3-1/TRBV3-2
CDR3 length: 12
CDR3 protein: ASSQVGGNSPLH

V gene: TRBV6-2/TRBV6-3
CDR3 length: 12
CDR3 protein: ASSGQGGNQPQH

V gene: TRBV9
CDR3 length: 12
CDR3 protein: ASNLTGPDQPQH

V gene: TRBV7-3
CDR3 length: 13
CDR3 protein: ASSFSTSGSDEQF

V gene: TRBV7-9
CDR3 length: 12
CDR3 protein: ASSLARRSNEQF

V gene: TRBV19
CDR3 length: 11
CDR3 protein: ASAGGAEETQY

V gene: TRBV30
CDR3 length: 10
CDR3 protein: AWSKDSYGYT

V gene: TRBV5-6
CDR3 length: 13
CDR3 protein: ASSGRDRGQNEQF

V gene: TRBV5-6
CDR3 length: 15
CDR3 protein: ASSLLAGGPNTGELF

V gene: TRBV18
CDR3 length: 11
CDR3 protein: ASSPSTREKLF

V gene: TRBV6-1
CDR3 length: 11
CDR3 protein: ASSESVSGAQH